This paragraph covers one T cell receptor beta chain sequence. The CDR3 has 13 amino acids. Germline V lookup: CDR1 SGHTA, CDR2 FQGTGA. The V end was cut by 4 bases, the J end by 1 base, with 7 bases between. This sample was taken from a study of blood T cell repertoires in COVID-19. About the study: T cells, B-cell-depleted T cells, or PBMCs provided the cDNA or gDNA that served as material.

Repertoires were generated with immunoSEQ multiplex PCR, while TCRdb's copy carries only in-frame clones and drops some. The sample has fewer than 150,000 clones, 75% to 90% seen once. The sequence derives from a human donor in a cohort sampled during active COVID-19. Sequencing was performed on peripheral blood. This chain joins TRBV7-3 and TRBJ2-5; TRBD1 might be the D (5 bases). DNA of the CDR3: TGTGCCAGCAGCTCAGGGCGCCAAGAGACCCAGTACTTC. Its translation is CASSSGRQETQYF. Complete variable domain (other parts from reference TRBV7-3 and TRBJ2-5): GAGVSQTPSNKVTEKGKYVELRCDPISGHTALYWYRQSLGQGPEFLIYFQGTGAADDSGLPNDRFFAVRPEGSVSTLKIQRTERGDSAVYLCASSSGRQETQYFGPGTRLLVL.